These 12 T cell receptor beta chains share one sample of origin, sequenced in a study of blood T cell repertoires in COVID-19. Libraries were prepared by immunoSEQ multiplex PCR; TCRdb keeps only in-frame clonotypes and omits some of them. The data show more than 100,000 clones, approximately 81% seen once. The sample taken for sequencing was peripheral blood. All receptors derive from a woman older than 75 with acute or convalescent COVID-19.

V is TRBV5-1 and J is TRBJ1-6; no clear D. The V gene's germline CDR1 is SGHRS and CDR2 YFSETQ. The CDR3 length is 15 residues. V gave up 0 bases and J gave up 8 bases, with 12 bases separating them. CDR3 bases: TGCGCCAGCAGCTTGGGGCCCCCGATTGATTCACCCCTCCACTTT. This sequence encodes CASSLGPPIDSPLHF.

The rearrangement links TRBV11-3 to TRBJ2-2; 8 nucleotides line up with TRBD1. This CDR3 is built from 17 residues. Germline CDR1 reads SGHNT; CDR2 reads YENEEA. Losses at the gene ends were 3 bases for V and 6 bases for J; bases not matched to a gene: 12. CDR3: CASSLDRATQDSGELFF. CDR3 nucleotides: TGTGCCAGCAGCTTGGACAGGGCGACGCAAGATTCCGGGGAGCTGTTTTTT.

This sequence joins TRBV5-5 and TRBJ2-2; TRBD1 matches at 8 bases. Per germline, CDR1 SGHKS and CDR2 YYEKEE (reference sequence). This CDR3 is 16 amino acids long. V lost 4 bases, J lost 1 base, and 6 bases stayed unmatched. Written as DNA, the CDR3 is TGTGCCAGCAGCCGTGGGACAGGAGGGAACACCGGGGAGCTGTTTTTT. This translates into CASSRGTGGNTGELFF.

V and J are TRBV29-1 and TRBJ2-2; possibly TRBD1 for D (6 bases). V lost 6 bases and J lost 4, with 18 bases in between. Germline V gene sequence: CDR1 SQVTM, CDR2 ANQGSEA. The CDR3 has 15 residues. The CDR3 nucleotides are TGCAGCGTCCGGTCGGGGCGCAGGGGCACCGGGGAGCTGTTTTTT. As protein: CSVRSGRRGTGELFF.

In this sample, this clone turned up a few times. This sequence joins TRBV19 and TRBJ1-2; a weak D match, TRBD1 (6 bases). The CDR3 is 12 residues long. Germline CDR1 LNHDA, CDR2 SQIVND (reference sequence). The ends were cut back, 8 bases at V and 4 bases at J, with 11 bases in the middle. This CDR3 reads CASRQEIYGYTF. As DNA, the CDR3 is TGTGCCAGTCGACAGGAGATCTATGGCTACACCTTC.

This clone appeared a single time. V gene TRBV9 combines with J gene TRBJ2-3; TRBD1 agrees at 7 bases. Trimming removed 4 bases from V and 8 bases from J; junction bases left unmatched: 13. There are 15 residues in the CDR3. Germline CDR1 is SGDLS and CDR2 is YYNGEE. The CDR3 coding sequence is TGTGCCAGCAGCACGACAGGGCAGGAGTCAGCTACGCAGTATTTT. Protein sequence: CASSTTGQESATQYF.

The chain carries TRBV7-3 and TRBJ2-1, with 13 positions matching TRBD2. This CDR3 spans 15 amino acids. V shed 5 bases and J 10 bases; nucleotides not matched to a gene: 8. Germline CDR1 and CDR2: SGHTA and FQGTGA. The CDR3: CASSPRLAGGREQFF. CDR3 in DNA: TGTGCCAGCAGCCCCCGACTAGCGGGGGGCAGAGAGCAGTTCTTC. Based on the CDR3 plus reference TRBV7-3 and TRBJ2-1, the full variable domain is GAGVSQTPSNKVTEKGKYVELRCDPISGHTALYWYRQSLGQGPEFLIYFQGTGAADDSGLPNDRFFAVRPEGSVSTLKIQRTERGDSAVYLCASSPRLAGGREQFFGPGTRLTVL.

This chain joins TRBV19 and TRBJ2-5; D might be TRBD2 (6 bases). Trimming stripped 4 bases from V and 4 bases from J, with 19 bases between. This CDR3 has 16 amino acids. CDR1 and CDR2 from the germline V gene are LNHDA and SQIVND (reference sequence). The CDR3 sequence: CASSKGPSRGSETQYF. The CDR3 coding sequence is TGTGCCAGTAGTAAAGGCCCGTCTCGGGGGTCAGAGACCCAGTACTTC. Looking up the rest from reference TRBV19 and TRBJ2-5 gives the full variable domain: DGGITQSPKYLFRKEGQNVTLSCEQNLNHDAMYWYRQDPGQGLRLIYYSQIVNDFQKGDIAEGYSVSREKKESFPLTVTSAQKNPTAFYLCASSKGPSRGSETQYFGPGTRLLVL.

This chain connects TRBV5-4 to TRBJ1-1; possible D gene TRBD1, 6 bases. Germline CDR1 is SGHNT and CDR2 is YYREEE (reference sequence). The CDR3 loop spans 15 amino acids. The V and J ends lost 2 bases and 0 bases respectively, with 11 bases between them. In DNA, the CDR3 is TGTGCCAGCAGCTTACGACAGGCTATGAACACTGAAGCTTTCTTT. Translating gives CASSLRQAMNTEAFF.

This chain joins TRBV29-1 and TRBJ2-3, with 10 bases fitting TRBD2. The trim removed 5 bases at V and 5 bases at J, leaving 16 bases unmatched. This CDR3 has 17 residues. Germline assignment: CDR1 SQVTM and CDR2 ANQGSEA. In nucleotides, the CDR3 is TGCAGCGTTATAATGTCAACTGAGCGGGGGGGCGTAGATACGCAGTATTTT. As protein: CSVIMSTERGGVDTQYF.

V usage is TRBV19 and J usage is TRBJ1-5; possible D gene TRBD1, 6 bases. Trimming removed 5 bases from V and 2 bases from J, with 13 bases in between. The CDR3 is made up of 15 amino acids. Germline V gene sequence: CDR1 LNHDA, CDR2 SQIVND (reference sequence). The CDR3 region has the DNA TGTGCCAGTAGTGTCTTCAGGGGAGGCAATCAGCCCCAGCATTTT. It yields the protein CASSVFRGGNQPQHF.

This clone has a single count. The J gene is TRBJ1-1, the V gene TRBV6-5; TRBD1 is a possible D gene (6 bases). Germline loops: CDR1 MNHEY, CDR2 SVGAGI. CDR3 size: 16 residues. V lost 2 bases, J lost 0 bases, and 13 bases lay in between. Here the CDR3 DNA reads TGTGCCAGCAGTTACGTGTCTCAGGGGCTGAACACTGAAGCTTTCTTT. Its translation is CASSYVSQGLNTEAFF.